This T cell receptor (beta chain) was captured in a study of blood T cell repertoires in COVID-19. Study at large: Researchers got acute and convalescent COVID-19 samples from the United States, Italy and Spain.

In the original processing: The assay estimated nucleated cells by amplifying reference gene primers. Profiled with immunoSEQ multiplex PCR; TCRdb holds only in-frame clones, not every one. The D gene and trimming were derived from the DNA, and the V and J assignments and clone size from that table. In the table there are about 210,000 clones, roughly 75% of which are singletons. Trimming took off 0 bases at V and 4 bases at J, with 13 bases between the two ends. Germline CDR1 SGHVS, CDR2 FNYEAQ. The CDR3 spans 16 residues. The chain uses TRBV7-6 and TRBJ2-1, with TRBD1 as a possible D gene (5 bases). The sequence was obtained from a woman in her 70s with acute or convalescent COVID-19. The sample was peripheral blood. CDR3 residues: CASSLAAGHRYNEQFF. The CDR3 DNA sequence: TGTGCCAGCAGCTTAGCCGCAGGACACCGTTACAATGAGCAGTTCTTC.